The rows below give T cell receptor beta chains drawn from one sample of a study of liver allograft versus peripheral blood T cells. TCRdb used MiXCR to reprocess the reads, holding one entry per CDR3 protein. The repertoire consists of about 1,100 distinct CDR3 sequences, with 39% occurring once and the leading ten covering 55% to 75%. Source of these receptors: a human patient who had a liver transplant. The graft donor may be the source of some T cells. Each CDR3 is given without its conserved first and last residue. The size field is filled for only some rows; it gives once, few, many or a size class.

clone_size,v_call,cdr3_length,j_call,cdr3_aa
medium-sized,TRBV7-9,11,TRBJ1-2,ASSLAGSGGYT
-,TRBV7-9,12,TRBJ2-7,ASSLGAVTYEQY
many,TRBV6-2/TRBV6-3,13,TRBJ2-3,ASSYGGSGADTQY
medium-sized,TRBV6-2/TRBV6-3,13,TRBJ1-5,ASRPTGGGDQPQH
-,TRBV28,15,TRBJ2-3,VSSRPGQAPRSDTQY
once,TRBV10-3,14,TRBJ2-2,ASQNPGQDLTGELF
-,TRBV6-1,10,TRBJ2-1,ASSKNYGEQF
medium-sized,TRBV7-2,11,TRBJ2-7,ASSPTASYEQY
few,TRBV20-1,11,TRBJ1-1,SARGRLNTEAF
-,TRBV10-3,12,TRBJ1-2,AISGQAGGYGYT
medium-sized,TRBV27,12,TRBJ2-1,ASSLLVTSGEQF
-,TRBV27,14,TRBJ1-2,ASGDRGASPIYGYT
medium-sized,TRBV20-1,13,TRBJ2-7,SARDGTQERLEQY
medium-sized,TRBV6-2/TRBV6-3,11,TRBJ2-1,ATGLEPYNEQF